The T cell receptor (beta chain) described here comes from a study of blood T cell repertoires in COVID-19. Overall study: Nucleic acid was either cDNA or gDNA, and it came from T cells, B-cell-depleted T cells, or PBMCs.

Original data processing: Amplification of reference gene primers provided the estimated nucleated cell counts. Assay used: immunoSEQ multiplex PCR; TCRdb lists only in-frame clones, some missing. V and J calls and clone size are given by that table; D and trimming were obtained from the DNA. The sample consists of roughly 73,000 clones, about 88% of them appearing once. V shed 1 base and J shed 2 bases, with 6 bases lying between them. CDR1 and CDR2 from the germline V gene are MGHRA and YSYEKL. The CDR3 runs 13 residues. This clone was found once. This receptor was identified in a man between 65 and 85 years old with active COVID-19. The J gene is TRBJ2-7, the V gene TRBV4-1; D not certain. Sample: peripheral blood. CDR3 sequence reads: CASSQVLAYEQYF. The CDR3 region has the DNA TGCGCCAGCAGCCAAGTACTTGCCTACGAGCAGTACTTC.